These T cell receptor beta chains were read from a single sample in a study of OX40 agonist ivuxolimab in advanced cancers. TCRdb keeps only in-frame clones here, not all; method: immunoSEQ multiplex PCR. The sample contains about 69,000 clones, approximately 89% of which appear only once. Here the sequenced sample was CD4+ or CD8+ T cells sorted from blood, taken in a trial of the OX40 agonist ivuxolimab. Receptors were obtained from an adult with an advanced solid tumor such as melanoma, head and neck, liver or kidney cancer. Each CDR3 is given with its conserved first and last residue. The order of the fields is V gene, clone size, D gene, J gene, CDR3 protein, CDR3 DNA. The D gene is left open where the match is weak. Clone size is not always given. Where it is, it says once, few, many or a class for expanded clones.

>TRBV5-6|NA|TRBD1|TRBJ1-5
CASSFRDRGNQPQHF
TGTGCCAGCAGCTTCAGAGACAGGGGCAATCAGCCCCAGCATTTT
>TRBV7-9|NA|TRBD1|TRBJ1-1
CASSFGQANSLVTEAFF
TGTGCCAGCAGCTTTGGACAGGCGAACTCACTAGTCACTGAAGCTTTCTTT
>TRBV11-2|NA|TRBD1|TRBJ1-2
CASSLETGGYGYTF
TGTGCCAGCAGCTTGGAGACAGGGGGGTATGGCTACACCTTC
>TRBV19|NA|TRBD2|TRBJ2-2
CASSELAGGPGTGELFF
TGTGCCAGTAGCGAACTAGCGGGAGGGCCAGGCACCGGGGAGCTGTTTTTT
>TRBV6-1|NA|TRBD2|TRBJ2-1
CASSLPSGRAGEQFF
TGTGCCAGCAGCCTTCCTAGCGGGAGGGCCGGTGAGCAGTTCTTC
>TRBV7-8|NA|NA|TRBJ1-3
CASRPGTPGNTIYF
TGTGCCAGCAGACCTGGGACACCTGGAAACACCATATATTTT
>TRBV2|NA|TRBD2|TRBJ2-3
CASSVWRETDTQYF
TGTGCCAGCAGCGTGTGGCGGGAGACAGATACGCAGTATTTT
>TRBV19|NA|TRBD1|TRBJ1-1
CASSSLGQLNTEAFF
TGTGCCAGTAGTTCCCTGGGACAGTTGAACACTGAAGCTTTCTTT
>TRBV30|NA|NA|TRBJ1-4
CAWSEGQKLFF
TGTGCCTGGAGTGAGGGTCAAAAACTGTTTTTT
>TRBV5-6|NA|TRBD2|TRBJ2-2
CASRRWTSGPNTGELFF
TGTGCCAGCAGAAGGTGGACTAGCGGCCCGAACACCGGGGAGCTGTTTTTT
>TRBV6-5|NA|NA|TRBJ1-3
CASRLDSGGNTIYF
TGTGCCAGCAGACTCGACAGTGGGGGAAACACCATATATTTT
>TRBV6-1|NA|NA|TRBJ1-5
CASRGEISNQPQHF
TGTGCCAGCCGGGGGGAAATTAGCAATCAGCCCCAGCATTTT
>TRBV5-4|NA|TRBD1|TRBJ1-4
CASSLDRGNEKLFF
TGTGCCAGCAGCTTGGACAGGGGGAATGAAAAACTGTTTTTT
>TRBV19|NA|NA|TRBJ2-5
CASRPPKGTQYF
TGTGCCAGTAGGCCCCCAAAGGGGACCCAGTACTTC
>TRBV6-1|NA|NA|TRBJ2-5
CASSEGPYQETQYF
TGTGCCAGCAGTGAAGGCCCGTACCAAGAGACCCAGTACTTC
>TRBV7-8|few|NA|TRBJ2-2
CASSFGDRNTGELFF
TGTGCCAGCAGCTTCGGAGACAGGAACACCGGGGAGCTGTTTTTT
>TRBV6-5|NA|TRBD1|TRBJ1-1
CASSTGGRNTEAFF
TGTGCCAGCAGCACAGGGGGCCGGAACACTGAAGCTTTCTTT
>TRBV6-5|NA|TRBD1|TRBJ2-7
CASSKGQRFSYEQYF
TGTGCCAGCAGTAAGGGACAGAGGTTTTCCTACGAGCAGTACTTC
>TRBV7-9|NA|TRBD2|TRBJ2-1
CASSLDTSVEQFF
TGTGCCAGCAGCTTAGATACTAGCGTTGAGCAGTTCTTC
>TRBV14|NA|NA|TRBJ2-3
CASSQTPDTQYF
TGTGCCAGCAGCCAAACCCCAGATACGCAGTATTTT
>TRBV6-1|NA|NA|TRBJ2-6
CASSEKAGGVWYRAGANVLTF
TGTGCCAGCAGTGAAAAAGCAGGAGGGGTTTGGTACAGGGCTGGGGCCAACGTCCTGACTTTC
>TRBV6-5|NA|NA|TRBJ2-7
CASRKTRDYEQYF
TGTGCCAGCAGGAAGACTAGGGATTACGAGCAGTACTTC
>TRBV5-4|NA|NA|TRBJ2-1
CASSLARSVREQFF
TGTGCCAGCAGCTTGGCCAGGTCAGTTCGTGAGCAGTTCTTC
>TRBV7-2|once|NA|TRBJ2-7
CASSLTWDGYEQYF
TGTGCCAGCAGTTTAACTTGGGACGGCTACGAGCAGTACTTC
>TRBV7-2|NA|TRBD2|TRBJ2-1
CASSSSGSLYEQFF
TGTGCCAGCAGTTCTAGCGGGAGTCTTTATGAGCAGTTCTTC
>TRBV30|once|TRBD2|TRBJ2-1
CAWRARRLREGPLYNEQFF
TGTGCCTGGAGGGCCAGAAGGTTACGGGAGGGCCCCCTCTACAATGAGCAGTTCTTC
>TRBV5-1|NA|NA|TRBJ2-7
CASSLVSPYEQYF
TGCGCCAGCAGCTTGGTGTCACCCTACGAGCAGTACTTC
>TRBV30|NA|NA|TRBJ1-1
CAWEWAANTEAFF
TGTGCCTGGGAGTGGGCAGCGAACACTGAAGCTTTCTTT
>TRBV25-1|NA|TRBD1|TRBJ2-1
CASSDPRQGAYNEQFF
TGTGCCAGCAGTGACCCAAGACAGGGGGCCTACAATGAGCAGTTCTTC
>TRBV7-8|NA|NA|TRBJ2-5
CASSSGETQYF
TGTGCCAGCAGCTCAGGGGAGACCCAGTACTTC